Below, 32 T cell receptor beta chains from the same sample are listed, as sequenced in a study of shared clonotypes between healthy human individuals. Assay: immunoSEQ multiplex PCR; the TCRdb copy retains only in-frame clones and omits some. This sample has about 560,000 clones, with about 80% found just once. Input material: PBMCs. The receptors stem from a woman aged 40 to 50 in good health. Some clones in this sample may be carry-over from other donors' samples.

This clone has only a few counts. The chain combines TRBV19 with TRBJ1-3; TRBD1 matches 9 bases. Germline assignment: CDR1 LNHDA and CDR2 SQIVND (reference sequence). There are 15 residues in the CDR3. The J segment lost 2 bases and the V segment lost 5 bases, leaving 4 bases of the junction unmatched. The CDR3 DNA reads TGTGCCAGTAGTGCCAGGGACAGGGCTGGAAACACCATATATTTT. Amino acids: CASSARDRAGNTIYF.

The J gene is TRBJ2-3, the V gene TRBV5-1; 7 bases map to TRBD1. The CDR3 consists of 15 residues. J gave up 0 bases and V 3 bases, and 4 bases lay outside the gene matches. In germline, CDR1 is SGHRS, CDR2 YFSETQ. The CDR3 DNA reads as TGCGCCAGCAGCTCACCGGGACAGAGCACAGATACGCAGTATTTT. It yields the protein CASSSPGQSTDTQYF.

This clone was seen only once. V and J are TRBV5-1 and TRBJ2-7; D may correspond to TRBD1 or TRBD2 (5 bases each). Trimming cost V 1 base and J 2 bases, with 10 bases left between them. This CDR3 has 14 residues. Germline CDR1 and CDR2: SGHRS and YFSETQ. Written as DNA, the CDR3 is TGCGCCAGCAGCTTGAGGGGCGGGCCCTACGAGCAGTACTTC. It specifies CASSLRGGPYEQYF.

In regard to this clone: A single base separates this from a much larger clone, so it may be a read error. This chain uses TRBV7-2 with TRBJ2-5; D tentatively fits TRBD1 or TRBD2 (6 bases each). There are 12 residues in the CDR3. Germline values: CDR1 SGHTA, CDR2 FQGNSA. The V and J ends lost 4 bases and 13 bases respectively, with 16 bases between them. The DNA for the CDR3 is TGTGCCAGCAGCTACTATTCGGGGGCCCGGTACTTC. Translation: CASSYYSGARYF.

CDR3 residues: CASSPGLAVNTGELFF. DNA for the CDR3: TGTGCCAGCAGCCCGGGATTAGCGGTGAACACCGGGGAGCTGTTTTTT. The chain recombines TRBV9 with TRBJ2-2; tentatively, D is TRBD2 (6 bases). This CDR3 comprises 16 residues. V was clipped by 4 bases and J by 1 base, with 14 bases between them. CDR1 SGDLS and CDR2 YYNGEE come from the germline V gene.

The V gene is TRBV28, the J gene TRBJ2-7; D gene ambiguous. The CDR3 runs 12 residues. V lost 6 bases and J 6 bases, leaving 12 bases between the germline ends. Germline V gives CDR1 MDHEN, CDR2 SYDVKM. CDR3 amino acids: CASSHGEFEQYF. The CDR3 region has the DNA TGTGCCAGCAGCCATGGAGAGTTCGAGCAGTACTTC.

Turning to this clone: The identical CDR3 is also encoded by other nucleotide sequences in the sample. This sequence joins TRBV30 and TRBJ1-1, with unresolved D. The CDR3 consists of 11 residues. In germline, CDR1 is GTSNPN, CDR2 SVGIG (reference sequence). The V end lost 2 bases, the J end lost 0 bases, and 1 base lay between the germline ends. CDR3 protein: CAWSLNTEAFF. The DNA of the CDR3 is TGTGCCTGGAGTCTGAACACTGAAGCTTTCTTT.

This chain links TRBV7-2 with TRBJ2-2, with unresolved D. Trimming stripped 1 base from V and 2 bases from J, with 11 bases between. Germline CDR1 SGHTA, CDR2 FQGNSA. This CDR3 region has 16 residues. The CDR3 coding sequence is TGTGCCAGCAGCTTAGGGACGGTCCTAAACACCGGGGAGCTGTTTTTT. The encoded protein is CASSLGTVLNTGELFF.

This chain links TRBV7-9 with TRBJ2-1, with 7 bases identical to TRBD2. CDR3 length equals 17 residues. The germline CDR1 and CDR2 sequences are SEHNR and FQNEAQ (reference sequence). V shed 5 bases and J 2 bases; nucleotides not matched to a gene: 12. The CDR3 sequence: CASSLGDRDYTYNEQFF. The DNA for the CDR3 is TGTGCCAGCAGCCTGGGGGATCGGGACTATACCTACAATGAGCAGTTCTTC.

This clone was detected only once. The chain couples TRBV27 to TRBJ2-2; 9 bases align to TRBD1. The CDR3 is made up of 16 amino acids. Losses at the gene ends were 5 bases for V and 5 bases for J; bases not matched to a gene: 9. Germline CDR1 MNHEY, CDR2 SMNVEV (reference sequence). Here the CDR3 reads CASSRPGQGRTGELFF. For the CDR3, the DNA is TGTGCCAGCAGTCGTCCGGGACAGGGTAGGACCGGGGAGCTGTTTTTT.

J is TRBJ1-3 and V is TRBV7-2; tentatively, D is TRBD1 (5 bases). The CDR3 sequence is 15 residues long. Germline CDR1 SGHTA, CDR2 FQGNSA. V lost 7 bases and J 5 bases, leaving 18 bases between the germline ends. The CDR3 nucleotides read TGTGCCAGCACCCCGCCGGGACTACCGCGAAACACCATATATTTT. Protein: CASTPPGLPRNTIYF.

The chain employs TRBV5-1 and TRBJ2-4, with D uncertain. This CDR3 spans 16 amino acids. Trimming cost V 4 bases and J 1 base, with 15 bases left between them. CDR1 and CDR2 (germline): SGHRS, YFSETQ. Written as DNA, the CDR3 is TGCGCCAGCAGCCCAGGTGGTTCGGCTGCCAAAAACATTCAGTACTTC. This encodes CASSPGGSAAKNIQYF. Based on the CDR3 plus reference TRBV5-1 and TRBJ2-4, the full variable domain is KAGVTQTPRYLIKTRGQQVTLSCSPISGHRSVSWYQQTPGQGLQFLFEYFSETQRNKGNFPGRFSGRQFSNSRSEMNVSTLELGDSALYLCASSPGGSAAKNIQYFGAGTRLSVL.

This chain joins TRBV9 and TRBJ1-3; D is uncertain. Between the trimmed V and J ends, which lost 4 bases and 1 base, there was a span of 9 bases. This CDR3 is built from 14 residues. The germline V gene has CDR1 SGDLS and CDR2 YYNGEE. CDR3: CASSRGESGNTIYF. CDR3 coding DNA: TGTGCCAGCAGCCGGGGTGAATCTGGAAACACCATATATTTT.

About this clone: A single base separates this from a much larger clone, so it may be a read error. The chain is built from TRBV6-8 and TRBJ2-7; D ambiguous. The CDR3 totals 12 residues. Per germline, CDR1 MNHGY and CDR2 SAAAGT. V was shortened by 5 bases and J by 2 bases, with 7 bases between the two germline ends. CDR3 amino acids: CASSDLPYEQYF. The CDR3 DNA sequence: TGTGCCAGCAGTGATTTGCCCTACGAGCAGTACTTC.

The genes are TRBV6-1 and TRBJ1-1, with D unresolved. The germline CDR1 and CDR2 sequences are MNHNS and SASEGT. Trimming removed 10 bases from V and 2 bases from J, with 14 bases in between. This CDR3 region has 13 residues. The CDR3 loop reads CATKRLENTEAFF. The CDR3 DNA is TGTGCCACCAAGCGGCTTGAAAACACTGAAGCTTTCTTT.

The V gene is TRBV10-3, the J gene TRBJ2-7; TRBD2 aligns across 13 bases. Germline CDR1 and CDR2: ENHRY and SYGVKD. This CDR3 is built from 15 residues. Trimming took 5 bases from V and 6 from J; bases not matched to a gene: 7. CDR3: CAISLGLAGAAEQYF. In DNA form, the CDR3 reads TGTGCCATCAGTCTCGGACTAGCGGGAGCTGCCGAGCAGTACTTC.

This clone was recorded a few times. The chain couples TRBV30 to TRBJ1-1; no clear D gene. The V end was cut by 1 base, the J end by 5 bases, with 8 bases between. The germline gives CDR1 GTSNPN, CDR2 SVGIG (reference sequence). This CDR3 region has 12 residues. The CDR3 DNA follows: TGTGCCTGGAGTGACGTCGGGACTGAAGCTTTCTTT. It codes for CAWSDVGTEAFF.

The CDR3 here is CSVEASGSETQYF. The CDR3 region has the DNA TGCAGCGTTGAGGCTAGCGGGAGCGAGACCCAGTACTTC. This sequence joins TRBV29-1 and TRBJ2-5; 10 bases match TRBD2. The J segment lost 5 bases and the V segment lost 3 bases, leaving 3 bases of the junction unmatched. The CDR3 covers 13 residues. Germline assignment: CDR1 SQVTM and CDR2 ANQGSEA.

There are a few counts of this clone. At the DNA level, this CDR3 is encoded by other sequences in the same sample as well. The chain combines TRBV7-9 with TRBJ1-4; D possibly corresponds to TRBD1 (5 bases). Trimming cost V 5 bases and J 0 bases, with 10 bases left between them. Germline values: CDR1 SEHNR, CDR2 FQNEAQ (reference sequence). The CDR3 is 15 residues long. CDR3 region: CASSLRQTTNEKLFF. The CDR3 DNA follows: TGTGCCAGCAGCCTCCGACAGACAACTAATGAAAAACTGTTTTTT.

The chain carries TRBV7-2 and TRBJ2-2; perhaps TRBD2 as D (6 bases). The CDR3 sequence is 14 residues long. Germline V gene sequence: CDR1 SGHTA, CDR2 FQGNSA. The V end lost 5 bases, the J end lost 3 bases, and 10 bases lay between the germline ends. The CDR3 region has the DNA TGTGCCAGCAGCCCTCGGGGGTACACCGGGGAGCTGTTTTTT. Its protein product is CASSPRGYTGELFF.

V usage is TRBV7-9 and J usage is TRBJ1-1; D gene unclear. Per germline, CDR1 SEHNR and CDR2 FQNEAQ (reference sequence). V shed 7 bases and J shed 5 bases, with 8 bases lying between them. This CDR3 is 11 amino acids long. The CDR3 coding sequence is TGTGCCAGCACCCTGGAGACTGAAGCTTTCTTT. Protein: CASTLETEAFF.

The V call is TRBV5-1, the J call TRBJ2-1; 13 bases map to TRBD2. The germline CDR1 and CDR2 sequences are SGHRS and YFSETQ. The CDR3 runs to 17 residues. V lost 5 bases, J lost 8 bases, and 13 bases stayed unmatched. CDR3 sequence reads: CASRKEPGTSGIYEQFF. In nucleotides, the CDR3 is TGCGCCAGCAGAAAGGAACCCGGGACTAGCGGGATCTATGAGCAGTTCTTC. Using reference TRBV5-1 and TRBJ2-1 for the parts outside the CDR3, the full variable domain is KAGVTQTPRYLIKTRGQQVTLSCSPISGHRSVSWYQQTPGQGLQFLFEYFSETQRNKGNFPGRFSGRQFSNSRSEMNVSTLELGDSALYLCASRKEPGTSGIYEQFFGPGTRLTVL.

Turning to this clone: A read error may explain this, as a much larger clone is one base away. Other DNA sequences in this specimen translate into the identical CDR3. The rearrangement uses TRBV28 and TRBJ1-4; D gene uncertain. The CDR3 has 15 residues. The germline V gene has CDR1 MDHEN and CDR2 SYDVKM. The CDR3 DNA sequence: TGTGCCAGCAGTTCCTCAGCTGCAACTAATGAAAAGCTGTTTTTT. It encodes CASSSSAATNEKLFF.

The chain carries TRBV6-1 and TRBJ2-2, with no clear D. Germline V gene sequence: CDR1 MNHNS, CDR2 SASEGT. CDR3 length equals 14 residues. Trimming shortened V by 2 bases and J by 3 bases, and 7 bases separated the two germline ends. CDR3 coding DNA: TGTGCCAGCAGTGAAAGCCTCGACACCGGGGAGCTGTTTTTT. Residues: CASSESLDTGELFF.

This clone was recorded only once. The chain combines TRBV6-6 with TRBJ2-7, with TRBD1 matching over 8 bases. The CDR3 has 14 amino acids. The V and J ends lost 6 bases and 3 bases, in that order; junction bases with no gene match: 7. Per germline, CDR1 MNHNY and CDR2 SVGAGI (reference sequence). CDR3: CASSSDRGGYEQYF. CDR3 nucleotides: TGTGCCAGCAGCTCCGACAGGGGTGGCTACGAGCAGTACTTC.

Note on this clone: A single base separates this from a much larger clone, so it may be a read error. CDR3 sequence: CAWKDLGLDGNEQFF. The CDR3 DNA follows: TGTGCCTGGAAAGACCTGGGACTAGATGGAAATGAGCAGTTCTTC. The chain employs TRBV30 and TRBJ2-1; 8 nucleotides align to TRBD2. V shed 4 bases and J 7 bases; nucleotides not matched to a gene: 12. The CDR3 extends over 15 amino acids. Looked up from germline, CDR1 is GTSNPN and CDR2 is SVGIG (reference sequence).

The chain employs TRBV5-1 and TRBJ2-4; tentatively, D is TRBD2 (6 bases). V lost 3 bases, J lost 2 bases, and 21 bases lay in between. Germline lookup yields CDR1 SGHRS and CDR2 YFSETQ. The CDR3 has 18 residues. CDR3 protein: CASSSFPPGARTKNIQYF. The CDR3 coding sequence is TGCGCCAGCAGCTCATTCCCCCCGGGAGCGAGGACCAAAAACATTCAGTACTTC.

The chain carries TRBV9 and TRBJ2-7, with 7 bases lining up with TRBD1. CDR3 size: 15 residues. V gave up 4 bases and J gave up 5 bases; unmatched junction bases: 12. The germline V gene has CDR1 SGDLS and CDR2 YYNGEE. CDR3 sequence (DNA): TGTGCCAGCAGCAACCACAGGGGACCTTCCCACGAGCAGTACTTC. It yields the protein CASSNHRGPSHEQYF.

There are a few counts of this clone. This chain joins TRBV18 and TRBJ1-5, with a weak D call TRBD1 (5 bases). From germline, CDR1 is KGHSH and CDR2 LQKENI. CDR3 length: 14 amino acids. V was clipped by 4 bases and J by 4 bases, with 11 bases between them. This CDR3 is CASSLGDGNQPQHF. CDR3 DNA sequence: TGTGCCAGCTCACTAGGGGACGGGAATCAGCCCCAGCATTTT.

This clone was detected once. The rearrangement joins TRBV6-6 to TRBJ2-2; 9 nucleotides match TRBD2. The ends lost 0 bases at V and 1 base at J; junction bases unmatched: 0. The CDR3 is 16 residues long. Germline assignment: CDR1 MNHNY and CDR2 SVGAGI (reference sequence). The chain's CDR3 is CASSYSSGRNTGELFF. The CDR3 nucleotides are TGTGCCAGCAGTTACTCTAGCGGGAGGAACACCGGGGAGCTGTTTTTT.

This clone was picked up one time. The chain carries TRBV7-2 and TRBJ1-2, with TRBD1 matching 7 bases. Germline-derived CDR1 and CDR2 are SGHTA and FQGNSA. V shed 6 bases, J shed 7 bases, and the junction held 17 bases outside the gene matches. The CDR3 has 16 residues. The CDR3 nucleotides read TGTGCCAGCAGTCGAGACAGGGAACCAAAATCAAGTGGCTACACCTTC. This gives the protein CASSRDREPKSSGYTF.

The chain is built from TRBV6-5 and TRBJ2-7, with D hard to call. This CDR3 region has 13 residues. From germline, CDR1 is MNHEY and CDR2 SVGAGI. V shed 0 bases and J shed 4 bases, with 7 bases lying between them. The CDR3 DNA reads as TGTGCCAGCAGTTACTCGTTCGGTTACGAGCAGTACTTC. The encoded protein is CASSYSFGYEQYF.